Below are 25 T cell receptor beta chains sequenced from a single sample in a study of T cell responses to AZD1222 COVID-19 vaccine. Only in-frame clones appear in the TCRdb table, and some are missing; sequencing was by immunoSEQ multiplex PCR. The sample contains some 150,000 clones, about 93% of which appear only once. This specimen was peripheral blood, taken on day 0 of AZD1222 vaccination. The receptors were sampled from an adult in good health.

The chain is built from TRBV7-8 and TRBJ1-1; D possibly corresponds to TRBD1 (5 bases). Germline V gene lookup returns CDR1 SGHVS and CDR2 FQNEAQ. CDR3 size: 14 residues. The V and J ends lost 0 bases and 10 bases respectively, with 15 bases between them. The CDR3 region is CASSLASGTPGAFF. The CDR3 bases are TGTGCCAGCAGCTTAGCATCCGGGACGCCGGGAGCTTTCTTT.

The chain couples TRBV5-4 to TRBJ1-5; a weak D match, TRBD1 (6 bases). Trimming cost V 4 bases and J 0 bases, with 14 bases left between them. Germline-derived CDR1 and CDR2 are SGHNT and YYREEE (reference sequence). The CDR3 length is 16 residues. CDR3 in amino acids: CASSLGAPDSNQPQHF. The CDR3 DNA sequence: TGTGCCAGCAGCCTGGGGGCCCCAGATAGCAATCAGCCCCAGCATTTT.

The chain uses TRBV18 and TRBJ2-1; 9 nucleotides line up with TRBD2. The CDR3 sequence is 15 residues long. The J segment lost 4 bases and the V segment lost 3 bases, leaving 4 bases of the junction unmatched. In germline, CDR1 is KGHSH, CDR2 LQKENI. The DNA for the CDR3 is TGTGCCAGCTCACCGGAAAGCGGGGGGTACAATGAGCAGTTCTTC. Protein product: CASSPESGGYNEQFF.

This clone appeared a single time. The chain carries TRBV3-1 (or the pseudogene TRBV3-2) and TRBJ1-3; 9 bases fit TRBD1. The CDR3 loop spans 15 amino acids. Germline trimming cut 4 bases from V and 4 bases from J; bases unmatched to any gene: 5. In germline, CDR1 is LGHDT, CDR2 YNNKEL (reference sequence). The CDR3 protein is CASSPSGTGGNTIYF. DNA for the CDR3: TGTGCCAGCAGCCCCTCCGGGACAGGGGGAAACACCATATATTTT.

This chain links TRBV6-5 with TRBJ1-2; TRBD1 is a possible D gene (5 bases). V was pared by 2 bases and J by 7 bases, with 14 bases between. The length of the CDR3 is 14 residues. Germline CDR1 is MNHEY and CDR2 is SVGAGI. The CDR3 DNA follows: TGTGCCAGCAGTTACGAGGGACCGTTGGGTGGCTACACCTTC. This translates into CASSYEGPLGGYTF.

This chain links TRBV7-9 with TRBJ2-1; D ambiguous. Germline-derived CDR1 and CDR2 are SEHNR and FQNEAQ (reference sequence). V lost 0 bases, J lost 3 bases, and 6 bases lay in between. The CDR3 is 14 residues long. CDR3 nucleotide sequence: TGTGCCAGCAGCTTAGCCGTCGGCTACAATGAGCAGTTCTTC. Residues: CASSLAVGYNEQFF.

In its sample, this clone was seen once. The chain has TRBV19 and TRBJ1-4; 7 bases line up with TRBD1. This CDR3 is built from 15 residues. After removal of 5 bases from V and 1 base from J, the junction contained 4 bases not matched to a gene. Germline CDR1 and CDR2: LNHDA and SQIVND (reference sequence). The DNA for the CDR3 is TGTGCCAGTAGTCTACGGGACAGAACTAATGAAAAACTGTTTTTT. Its translation: CASSLRDRTNEKLFF. Full variable domain (remainder filled in from reference TRBV19 and TRBJ1-4): DGGITQSPKYLFRKEGQNVTLSCEQNLNHDAMYWYRQDPGQGLRLIYYSQIVNDFQKGDIAEGYSVSREKKESFPLTVTSAQKNPTAFYLCASSLRDRTNEKLFFGSGTQLSVL.

The chain couples TRBV4-1 to TRBJ2-7; D ambiguous. Germline CDR1 reads MGHRA; CDR2 reads YSYEKL. V was trimmed by 1 base and J by 3 bases, leaving 16 bases between them. This CDR3 spans 16 amino acids. The CDR3 protein is CASSQGRVGDYYEQYF. DNA of the CDR3: TGCGCCAGCAGCCAAGGTCGGGTTGGGGATTACTACGAGCAGTACTTC.

The gene calls are TRBV7-9 and TRBJ1-1, with D perhaps matching TRBD1 (5 bases). The V end was cut by 6 bases, the J end by 3 bases, with 8 bases between. This CDR3 has 12 residues. Germline values: CDR1 SEHNR, CDR2 FQNEAQ (reference sequence). The CDR3 loop is CASSRQYTEAFF. CDR3 DNA sequence: TGTGCCAGCAGTCGACAGTACACTGAAGCTTTCTTT.

V and J are TRBV2 and TRBJ1-1, with a weak D call TRBD1 (5 bases). Germline V lookup: CDR1 SNHLY, CDR2 FYNNEI. The germline V and J ends were trimmed by 3 bases and 0 bases, with 8 bases remaining between them. The CDR3 is 14 amino acids. CDR3 residues: CASSDRDLNTEAFF. CDR3 nucleotide sequence: TGTGCCAGCAGTGACAGGGACTTGAACACTGAAGCTTTCTTT.

The J gene is TRBJ1-1, the V gene TRBV7-9; TRBD1 agrees at 9 bases. Germline values: CDR1 SEHNR, CDR2 FQNEAQ (reference sequence). CDR3 length: 15 amino acids. The trim removed 6 bases at V and 4 bases at J, leaving 9 bases unmatched. The CDR3, as DNA: TGTGCCAGCAGTCCGGACAGGGGAGGAGGCACTGAAGCTTTCTTT. Translation gives CASSPDRGGGTEAFF.

This sequence joins TRBV18 and TRBJ2-7, with TRBD1 matching 7 bases. V lost 4 bases, J lost 2 bases, and 8 bases stayed unmatched. Germline V CDR1 and CDR2: KGHSH, LQKENI. The CDR3 spans 15 residues. CDR3 DNA sequence: TGTGCCAGCTCACTAGGGACAGTAGGGGCCTACGAGCAGTACTTC. Translation gives CASSLGTVGAYEQYF.

The chain recombines TRBV10-2 with TRBJ1-3; TRBD1 agrees at 9 bases. There are 17 residues in the CDR3. Germline V gene data show CDR1 as WSHSY and CDR2 as SAAADI. V dropped 7 bases and J dropped 4; count of bases not matched to a gene: 14. The CDR3 loop is CASIQTGGTWCGNTIYF. DNA for the CDR3: TGCGCCAGCATCCAAACAGGGGGCACTTGGTGCGGAAACACCATATATTTT.

The chain has TRBV3-1 (or the pseudogene TRBV3-2) and TRBJ1-6; 12 bases fit TRBD1. This CDR3 comprises 14 residues. V dropped 8 bases and J dropped 9; count of bases not matched to a gene: 5. Germline loops: CDR1 LGHDT, CDR2 YNNKEL (reference sequence). This chain's CDR3 is CASGGQGAGSPLHF. As DNA, the CDR3 is TGTGCCAGCGGGGGACAGGGGGCCGGTTCACCCCTCCACTTT.

The rearrangement joins TRBV28 to TRBJ1-2; 8 bases are shared with TRBD1. This CDR3 contains 14 residues. The J segment lost 4 bases and the V segment lost 5 bases, leaving 6 bases of the junction unmatched. Germline V gene data show CDR1 as MDHEN and CDR2 as SYDVKM. The CDR3 coding sequence is TGTGCCAGCAGTAGAATCGGACAGGGCTATGGCTACACCTTC. Translating it yields CASSRIGQGYGYTF.

V is TRBV27 and J is TRBJ2-5, with unresolved D. Per germline, CDR1 MNHEY and CDR2 SMNVEV (reference sequence). V lost 7 bases and J lost 2, with 11 bases in between. CDR3 length: 13 amino acids. DNA for the CDR3: TGTGCCAGCATCGATCAACTACAAGAGACCCAGTACTTC. Translating it yields CASIDQLQETQYF.

This clone was seen only once. The chain recombines TRBV28 with TRBJ1-4, with D perhaps TRBD1 (5 bases). The V end was cut by 10 bases, the J end by 4 bases, with 13 bases between. CDR1 and CDR2 from the germline V gene are MDHEN and SYDVKM. This CDR3 is 13 amino acids long. The CDR3 sequence: CATRDHGNEKLFF. In DNA, the CDR3 is TGTGCCACCAGGGACCATGGTAATGAAAAACTGTTTTTT.

This clone has a single count. J is TRBJ2-5 and V is TRBV9; D possibly corresponds to TRBD1 (6 bases). V was pared by 0 bases and J by 4 bases, with 7 bases between. This CDR3 comprises 13 residues. Germline assignment: CDR1 SGDLS and CDR2 YYNGEE. CDR3 region: CASSVAQGETQYF. The CDR3 coding sequence is TGTGCCAGCAGCGTAGCACAGGGAGAGACCCAGTACTTC. The variable domain in full, with the rest retrieved from reference TRBV9 and TRBJ2-5, is DSGVTQTPKHLITATGQRVTLRCSPRSGDLSVYWYQQSLDQGLQFLIQYYNGEERAKGNILERFSAQQFPDLHSELNLSSLELGDSALYFCASSVAQGETQYFGPGTRLLVL.

The chain couples TRBV3-1 (or the pseudogene TRBV3-2) to TRBJ1-2; D gene uncertain. The CDR3 covers 16 residues. Germline loops: CDR1 LGHDT, CDR2 YNNKEL (reference sequence). V was trimmed by 1 base and J by 8 bases, leaving 20 bases between them. The CDR3 loop is CASSQAHGTYSGGYTF. The CDR3 DNA reads as TGTGCCAGCAGCCAAGCTCATGGTACGTATTCGGGAGGCTACACCTTC.

This chain links TRBV6-1 with TRBJ2-7, with 11 bases fitting TRBD2. V was clipped by 1 base and J by 4 bases; unmatched bases: 9. The CDR3 consists of 17 residues. Looked up from germline, CDR1 is MNHNS and CDR2 is SASEGT. DNA of the CDR3: TGTGCCAGCAGTGAAGTAAATCGACTAGCGGGAATTTACGAGCAGTACTTC. Translated: CASSEVNRLAGIYEQYF.

V and J are TRBV12-3 or TRBV12-4 and TRBJ1-2; TRBD1 aligns across 9 bases. J was trimmed by 4 bases and V by 5 bases; bases with no gene match: 2. The CDR3 extends over 13 amino acids. CDR3 sequence reads: CASSTGQGYGYTF. The CDR3 nucleotides are TGTGCCAGCAGTACGGGACAGGGCTATGGCTACACCTTC.

As to this clone: One junction end disagrees with the germline gene, perhaps due to a read error. The V and J genes are TRBV7-2 and TRBJ2-7, with D perhaps matching TRBD2 (6 bases). The CDR3 consists of 16 residues. The germline gives CDR1 SGHTA, CDR2 FQGNSA. The CDR3 reads CASSYGTLSSSYEQCF. CDR3 nucleotide sequence: TGTGCCAGCAGCTACGGGACTCTTTCTAGCTCCTACGAGCAGTGCTTC.

V usage is TRBV3-1 (or the pseudogene TRBV3-2) and J usage is TRBJ1-1; a weak D match, TRBD1 (6 bases). This CDR3 region has 13 residues. Germline CDR1 reads LGHDT; CDR2 reads YNNKEL (reference sequence). V lost 0 bases to trimming and J lost 11 bases, with 13 bases between them. DNA of the CDR3: TGTGCCAGCAGCCAAGACCTACAGGGTATGGCTTTCTTT. Protein sequence: CASSQDLQGMAFF.

The rearrangement uses TRBV19 and TRBJ1-3; 7 bases align to TRBD1. Germline assignment: CDR1 LNHDA and CDR2 SQIVND (reference sequence). The V gene end was trimmed by 8 bases and the J gene end by 2 bases; junction bases not matched to a gene: 15. CDR3 length: 17 amino acids. The DNA of the CDR3 is TGTGCCAGTGCGCCAGGGGGGCCACCCAGGGCTGGAAACACCATATATTTT. Encoded protein: CASAPGGPPRAGNTIYF.

The J gene is TRBJ1-1, the V gene TRBV2; D is ambiguous. Germline loops: CDR1 SNHLY, CDR2 FYNNEI. V gave up 3 bases and J gave up 6 bases, with 2 bases separating them. The length of the CDR3 is 10 residues. The CDR3, as DNA: TGTGCCAGCAGTGAGGCTGAAGCTTTCTTT. Its protein is CASSEAEAFF.